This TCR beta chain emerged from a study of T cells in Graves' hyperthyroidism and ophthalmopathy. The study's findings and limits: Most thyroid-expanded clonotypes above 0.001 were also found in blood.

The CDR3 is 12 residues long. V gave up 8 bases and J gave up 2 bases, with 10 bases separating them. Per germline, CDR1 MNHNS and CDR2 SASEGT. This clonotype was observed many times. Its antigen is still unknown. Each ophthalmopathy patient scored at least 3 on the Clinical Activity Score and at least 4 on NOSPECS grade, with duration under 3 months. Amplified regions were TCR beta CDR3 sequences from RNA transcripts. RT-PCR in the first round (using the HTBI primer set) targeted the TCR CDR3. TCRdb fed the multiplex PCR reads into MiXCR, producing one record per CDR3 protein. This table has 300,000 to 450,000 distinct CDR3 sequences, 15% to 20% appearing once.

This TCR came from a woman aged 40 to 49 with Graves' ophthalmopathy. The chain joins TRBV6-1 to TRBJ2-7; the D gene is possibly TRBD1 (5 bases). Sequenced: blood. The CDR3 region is CASWGLAYEQYF. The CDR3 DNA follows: TGTGCCAGCTGGGGCTTAGCCTACGAGCAGTACTTC.